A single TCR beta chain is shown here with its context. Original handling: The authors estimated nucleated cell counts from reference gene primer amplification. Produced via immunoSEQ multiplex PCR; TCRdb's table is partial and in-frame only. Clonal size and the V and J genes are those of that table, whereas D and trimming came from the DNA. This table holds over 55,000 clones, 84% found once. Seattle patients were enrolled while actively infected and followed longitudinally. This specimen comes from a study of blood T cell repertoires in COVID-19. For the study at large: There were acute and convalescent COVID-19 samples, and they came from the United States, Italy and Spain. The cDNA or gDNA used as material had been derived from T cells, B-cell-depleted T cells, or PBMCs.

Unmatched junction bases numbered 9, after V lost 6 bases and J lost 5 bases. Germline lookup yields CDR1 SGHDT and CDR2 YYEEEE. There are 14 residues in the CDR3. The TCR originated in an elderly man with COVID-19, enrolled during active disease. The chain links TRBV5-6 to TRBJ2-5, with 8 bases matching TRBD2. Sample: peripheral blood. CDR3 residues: CASTIGGGRETQYF. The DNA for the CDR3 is TGTGCCAGCACCATAGGCGGGGGGCGGGAGACCCAGTACTTC. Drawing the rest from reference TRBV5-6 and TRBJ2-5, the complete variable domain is DAGVTQSPTHLIKTRGQQVTLRCSPKSGHDTVSWYQQALGQGPQFIFQYYEEEERQRGNFPDRFSGHQFPNYSSELNVNALLLGDSALYLCASTIGGGRETQYFGPGTRLLVL.